Each of the 23 T cell receptor beta chains below was sequenced from the same sample in a study of cytomegalovirus exposure and HLA in healthy donors. The PCR employed 60 Vbeta primers together with 13 Jbeta primers. Sequencing was performed with immunoSEQ multiplex PCR; in TCRdb, only in-frame clones are kept and a portion is missing. This table has roughly 150,000 clones, more than 8% appearing once. Sequenced: PBMCs. The receptors derive from a man between 50 and 59 years old in good health and CMV-seronegative.

This clone was counted a few times. This rearrangement joins TRBV6-5 to TRBJ1-1, with 12 bases lining up with TRBD1. This CDR3 contains 14 residues. With V trimmed by 5 bases and J by 7 bases, 5 bases remained unmatched. Germline V gene lookup returns CDR1 MNHEY and CDR2 SVGAGI. The CDR3 bases are TGTGCCAGCAGTCGGGACAGGGGGCTAGGTGAAGCTTTCTTT. It translates to CASSRDRGLGEAFF.

This rearrangement joins TRBV19 to TRBJ1-5, with D possibly matching TRBD1 (6 bases). With 5 bases removed from V and 7 bases from J, the gap between germline ends came to 12 bases. Germline V gives CDR1 LNHDA, CDR2 SQIVND (reference sequence). The CDR3 spans 13 residues. This CDR3 is CASSWSGEQPQHF. The CDR3, as DNA: TGTGCCAGTAGTTGGTCAGGGGAACAGCCCCAGCATTTT.

The CDR3: CASSSRGQGVNYGYTF. The CDR3 nucleotides are TGTGCCAGCAGTTCAAGAGGACAGGGGGTTAACTATGGCTACACCTTC. The chain links TRBV28 to TRBJ1-2; the match to TRBD1 covers 10 bases. CDR1 is MDHEN, CDR2 SYDVKM, per germline. J gave up 1 base and V 4 bases, and 6 bases lay outside the gene matches. CDR3 length: 16 residues.

The table lists this clone with a few counts. The V and J genes are TRBV30 and TRBJ2-3; D gene unclear. The CDR3 sequence is 14 residues long. Trimming took off 1 base at V and 2 bases at J, with 10 bases between the two ends. Per the germline V gene, CDR1 is GTSNPN and CDR2 is SVGIG (reference sequence). For the CDR3, the DNA is TGTGCCTGGAGTGAGCGCCGTTACACAGATACGCAGTATTTT. Its translation: CAWSERRYTDTQYF.

J is TRBJ1-1 and V is TRBV30; D gene unclear. Germline CDR1 reads GTSNPN; CDR2 reads SVGIG (reference sequence). This CDR3 region has 16 residues. V lost 4 bases to trimming and J lost 3 bases, with 21 bases between them. In nucleotides, the CDR3 is TGTGCCTGGACCCGTCGATCGTACATCGGGGACACTGAAGCTTTCTTT. This encodes CAWTRRSYIGDTEAFF.

This clone was picked up a small number of times. The J gene is TRBJ1-4, the V gene TRBV5-6; maybe TRBD1 (6 bases). From germline, CDR1 is SGHDT and CDR2 YYEEEE. The CDR3 is 17 amino acids. V gave up 4 bases and J gave up 8 bases, with 24 bases separating them. The CDR3 DNA reads as TGTGCCAGCAGCGACGGGACAAGGATACCGAATGCGGAAAAACTGTTTTTT. Protein product: CASSDGTRIPNAEKLFF.

The chain links TRBV6-5 to TRBJ2-7, with 9 bases aligning to TRBD1. Trimming cost V 5 bases and J 2 bases; bases outside gene matches: 4. Per germline, CDR1 MNHEY and CDR2 SVGAGI. This CDR3 is 14 amino acids long. CDR3: CASSTGTGPYEQYF. The CDR3 DNA reads as TGTGCCAGCAGTACCGGGACAGGGCCCTACGAGCAGTACTTC.

Comments on this clone: An end of the junction differs from the germline gene, which may be a read error. CDR3 coding DNA: TGCGCGACGCGGAGGGGCACGGACAATGAGCAGTTCTTC. It codes for CATRRGTDNEQFF. V usage is TRBV7-9 and J usage is TRBJ2-1; D may be TRBD2 (6 bases). Germline loops: CDR1 SEHNR, CDR2 FQNEAQ (reference sequence). CDR3 length equals 13 residues.

This clone was recorded a few times. The chain recombines TRBV9 with TRBJ2-7, with 8 positions matching TRBD1. The junction had 5 bases not matched to a gene; V was cut back by 3 bases and J by 0 bases. The CDR3 runs to 15 residues. Germline V lookup: CDR1 SGDLS, CDR2 YYNGEE. CDR3 loop: CASSAGQGSSYEQYF. The CDR3 nucleotides are TGTGCCAGCAGCGCAGGACAGGGCTCCTCCTACGAGCAGTACTTC.

CDR3 sequence (DNA): TGTGCCAGCAGCCTCTTCAATGAGCAGTTCTTC. As protein: CASSLFNEQFF. The chain employs TRBV5-6 and TRBJ2-1; unclear D gene. The V end lost 4 bases, the J end lost 6 bases, and 5 bases lay between the germline ends. From germline, CDR1 is SGHDT and CDR2 YYEEEE. The CDR3 loop spans 11 amino acids.

V is TRBV6-4 and J is TRBJ2-3; 10 nucleotides line up with TRBD2. Germline V CDR1 and CDR2: MRHNA, SNTAGT. The V gene end was trimmed by 3 bases and the J gene end by 0 bases; junction bases not matched to a gene: 3. This CDR3 has 16 residues. The CDR3 spells CASSEEAGGSTDTQYF. In DNA, the CDR3 is TGTGCCAGCAGTGAGGAAGCGGGGGGGAGCACAGATACGCAGTATTTT.

CDR3 loop: CASSVDWARGELFF. The CDR3 coding sequence is TGTGCCAGCAGCGTAGACTGGGCCAGGGGGGAGCTGTTTTTT. The J gene is TRBJ2-2, the V gene TRBV9; no clear D. Germline V lookup: CDR1 SGDLS, CDR2 YYNGEE. V lost 0 bases, J lost 8 bases, and 11 bases lay in between. The CDR3 length is 14 residues.

This clone was detected only a few times. This chain links TRBV7-9 with TRBJ1-2; D may be TRBD1 (5 bases). This CDR3 region has 12 residues. V lost 5 bases, J lost 7 bases, and 11 bases lay in between. In germline, CDR1 is SEHNR, CDR2 FQNEAQ (reference sequence). The CDR3 DNA sequence: TGTGCCAGCAGCCACTGGGGGGGTGGCTACACCTTC. Amino acids: CASSHWGGGYTF.

This clone was counted between two and nine times. V gene TRBV7-6 combines with J gene TRBJ2-4; tentative D call: TRBD2 (6 bases). V lost 5 bases, J lost 8 bases, and 19 bases lay in between. Germline loops: CDR1 SGHVS, CDR2 FNYEAQ. The CDR3 runs to 15 residues. CDR3 nucleotide sequence: TGTGCCAGCAGCAGGGCTGTTCCCGGGGAGGACATTCAGTACTTC. Its protein product is CASSRAVPGEDIQYF. The full variable domain, its missing parts supplied by reference TRBV7-6 and TRBJ2-4, is GAGVSQSPRYKVTKRGQDVALRCDPISGHVSLYWYRQALGQGPEFLTYFNYEAQQDKSGLPNDRFSAERPEGSISTLTIQRTEQRDSAMYRCASSRAVPGEDIQYFGAGTRLSVL.

The genes are TRBV2 and TRBJ2-4, with TRBD2 as a possible D gene (5 bases). V lost 3 bases to trimming and J lost 0 bases, with 18 bases between them. Germline CDR1 SNHLY, CDR2 FYNNEI. The CDR3 sequence is 18 residues long. The DNA for the CDR3 is TGTGCCAGCAGTGATGTAGCGAGTGTATACCTAGCCAAAAACATTCAGTACTTC. Translation gives CASSDVASVYLAKNIQYF.

This sequence joins TRBV28 and TRBJ2-3, with 10 bases identical to TRBD2. Trimming took 2 bases from V and 4 from J; bases not matched to a gene: 3. The CDR3 extends over 15 amino acids. In germline, CDR1 is MDHEN, CDR2 SYDVKM. The CDR3 DNA reads TGTGCCAGCAGTTTACTAGCGGGAGTTCCAGATACGCAGTATTTT. As protein: CASSLLAGVPDTQYF.

The rearrangement joins TRBV29-1 to TRBJ2-6, with 10 nucleotides matching TRBD2. In germline, CDR1 is SQVTM, CDR2 ANQGSEA. CDR3 length: 17 residues. J gave up 0 bases and V 6 bases, and 8 bases lay outside the gene matches. In DNA, the CDR3 is TGCAGCGTCCGACTAGCGGGTGGTTTCTCTGGGGCCAACGTCCTGACTTTC. This codes for CSVRLAGGFSGANVLTF.

The chain couples TRBV29-1 to TRBJ1-5; D might be TRBD1 (5 bases). The V and J ends lost 6 bases and 4 bases respectively, with 13 bases between them. CDR1 and CDR2 from the germline V gene are SQVTM and ANQGSEA. The CDR3 is 13 amino acids. Here the CDR3 reads CSVTLGGNQPQHF. In DNA, the CDR3 is TGCAGCGTCACTTTGGGGGGAAATCAGCCCCAGCATTTT. Combining the CDR3 with reference TRBV29-1 and TRBJ1-5 gives the whole variable domain SAVISQKPSRDICQRGTSLTIQCQVDSQVTMMFWYRQQPGQSLTLIATANQGSEATYESGFVIDKFPISRPNLTFSTLTVSNMSPEDSSIYLCSVTLGGNQPQHFGDGTRLSIL.

V and J are TRBV5-1 and TRBJ1-2; D is perhaps TRBD1 (5 bases). The germline CDR1 and CDR2 sequences are SGHRS and YFSETQ. The CDR3 is 13 residues long. The V end was cut by 1 base, the J end by 7 bases, with 11 bases between. The DNA of the CDR3 is TGCGCCAGCAGCTTGTGGGGGGAGGGTGGCTACACCTTC. This sequence encodes CASSLWGEGGYTF.

This clone was observed a handful of times. The chain employs TRBV5-1 and TRBJ2-7, with D possibly TRBD2 on 6 matching bases. The CDR3 sequence is 16 residues long. V shed 0 bases and J shed 6 bases, with 19 bases lying between them. Germline V gives CDR1 SGHRS, CDR2 YFSETQ. The CDR3 nucleotides read TGCGCCAGCAGCTTGGCCGAGGCGGCGGGGAATGGCGAGCAGTACTTC. Its translation is CASSLAEAAGNGEQYF. The whole variable domain, filled in from reference TRBV5-1 and TRBJ2-7, reads KAGVTQTPRYLIKTRGQQVTLSCSPISGHRSVSWYQQTPGQGLQFLFEYFSETQRNKGNFPGRFSGRQFSNSRSEMNVSTLELGDSALYLCASSLAEAAGNGEQYFGPGTRLTVT.

There are a few counts of this clone. This chain connects TRBV6-5 to TRBJ2-2; the D gene is possibly TRBD1 (6 bases). Germline CDR1 MNHEY, CDR2 SVGAGI. CDR3 length: 16 amino acids. V lost 0 bases to trimming and J lost 6 bases, with 14 bases between them. The CDR3 sequence: CASSYSRTVDPGELFF. The DNA of the CDR3 is TGTGCCAGCAGTTACTCGCGGACAGTCGATCCCGGGGAGCTGTTTTTT.

DNA for the CDR3: TGTGCCAGCAGTGACCGGGACAGGGGGGATGGCTACACCTTC. This gives the protein CASSDRDRGDGYTF. The rearrangement uses TRBV6-1 and TRBJ1-2, with 11 bases that match TRBD1. The V segment lost 3 bases and the J segment 6 bases; nucleotides outside the gene matches: 3. The germline CDR1 and CDR2 sequences are MNHNS and SASEGT. The CDR3 covers 14 residues.

The gene calls are TRBV28 and TRBJ2-3; the match to TRBD2 covers 8 bases. This CDR3 has 16 residues. Germline CDR1 MDHEN, CDR2 SYDVKM. J was trimmed by 3 bases and V by 7 bases; bases with no gene match: 12. CDR3 sequence reads: CASNPAGGRRTDTQYF. The CDR3 DNA sequence: TGTGCCAGCAACCCGGCGGGGGGCCGCAGGACAGATACGCAGTATTTT.